This T cell receptor (beta chain) was retrieved from a study of shared clonotypes between healthy human individuals. As for the study in general: A couple of women and three men aged 18 to 49 made up the donors.

Study observations and caveats: It was the non-shared clonotypes that had lower generation probabilities than clonotypes shared by all four donors.

Data came from immunoSEQ multiplex PCR; TCRdb stores just in-frame clones and leaves some out. The repertoire consists of 950,000 to 1,200,000 clones, with approximately 80% occurring once and the leading ten covering roughly 0.9%. Comment on this clone: Its antigen remains unidentified.

Germline lookup yields CDR1 MDHEN and CDR2 SYDVKM. V shed 5 bases and J shed 6 bases, with 13 bases lying between them. CDR3 length: 14 amino acids. The sequence was obtained from a man between 18 and 29 years old in good health. Some clones in this sample may be carry-over from other donors' samples. The rearrangement links TRBV28 to TRBJ2-2; D not resolved. The sample comprised memory CD4+ T cells from PBMCs. Indicated subset: CD45RA-negative fraction. The CDR3 bases are TGTGCCAGCAGTCTCCTCCCCCTTGCCGGGGAGCTGTTTTTT. It yields the protein CASSLLPLAGELFF.